By share of the sample, the clone carrying this T cell receptor (beta chain) is medium-sized. Its antigen is unidentified. This entry is derived from a study of metastatic and nonmetastatic thyroid tumors. TCRdb re-processed the PCR reads through MiXCR. The sample lists tens of thousands of clones; 24% were seen once. Trimming stripped 0 bases from V and 10 bases from J, with 12 bases between. This CDR3 is 13 amino acids long. CDR1 is MNHNY and CDR2 is SVGAGI in the germline V gene (reference sequence). No patient had received any treatment before thyroid surgery. The study, taken as a whole, reports: TCR beta diversity was reportedly significantly higher in malignant thyroid tumors than benign nodules, in blood and tumor.

The sample was tumor tissue. This TCR was sampled from a male donor with papillary thyroid cancer or a benign thyroid nodule (not recorded which). Some clones in this sample may be carry-over from other donors' samples. The J gene is TRBJ1-1, the V gene TRBV6-6; no definite D call. CDR3: CASSYSVAAAAFF. DNA of the CDR3: TGTGCCAGCAGTTACTCTGTTGCAGCTGCAGCTTTCTTT.